Listed below are T cell receptor beta chains from one sample, sequenced in a study of shared clonotypes between healthy human individuals. Profiling relied on immunoSEQ multiplex PCR, and the TCRdb table lists in-frame clones only, not all of them. Of some 480,000 clones in the sample, roughly 85% are singletons; the top ten hold around 12%. The sample was PBMCs. The receptors come from a middle-aged woman in good health. Some clones in this sample may be carry-over from other donors' samples. Both conserved end residues are part of each CDR3. D genes are given only for firm matches. Clone sizes are given selectively: once, few, many, or a class where the clone is expanded.

v_call: TRBV7-3
cdr3_length: 16
d_call: -
clone_size: few
j_call: TRBJ2-7
cdr3_nt: TGTGCCAGCAGCTTAAGAGGGATCCCCTCGGGGTACGAGCAGTACTTC
cdr3_aa: CASSLRGIPSGYEQYF

v_call: TRBV28
cdr3_length: 16
d_call: -
clone_size: few
j_call: TRBJ2-7
cdr3_nt: TGTGCCAGCAGGGCCTCCGGGACACAGGTTGGTTACGAGCAGTACTTC
cdr3_aa: CASRASGTQVGYEQYF

v_call: TRBV7-9
cdr3_length: 15
d_call: TRBD1
clone_size: once
j_call: TRBJ2-7
cdr3_nt: TGTGCCAGCAGCTTTCTACAGGGGGCTAAAAACGAGCAGTACTTC
cdr3_aa: CASSFLQGAKNEQYF

v_call: TRBV5-6
cdr3_length: 16
d_call: -
clone_size: -
j_call: TRBJ2-2
cdr3_nt: TGTGCCAGCAGCCACGGGGGCGGGCGGACCGCCGGGGAGCTGTTTTTT
cdr3_aa: CASSHGGGRTAGELFF

v_call: TRBV19
cdr3_length: 17
d_call: -
clone_size: -
j_call: TRBJ1-5
cdr3_nt: TGTGCCAGTAGTATCCTGCCCTTGTCGGGTGGCAATCAGCCCCAGCATTTT
cdr3_aa: CASSILPLSGGNQPQHF

v_call: TRBV7-3
cdr3_length: 14
d_call: -
clone_size: -
j_call: TRBJ1-2
cdr3_nt: TGTGCCAGCAGCAGCGGGGACCCCGGGGTTGGCTACACCTTC
cdr3_aa: CASSSGDPGVGYTF

v_call: TRBV19
cdr3_length: 16
d_call: -
clone_size: once
j_call: TRBJ1-3
cdr3_nt: TGTGCCAGTAGTATGGTTTGGGGGACGGCTGGAAACACCATATATTTT
cdr3_aa: CASSMVWGTAGNTIYF

v_call: TRBV6-4
cdr3_length: 15
d_call: TRBD1
clone_size: -
j_call: TRBJ1-6
cdr3_nt: TGTGCCAGCGCCAAGACAGGGGGGAATAATTCACCCCTCCACTTT
cdr3_aa: CASAKTGGNNSPLHF

v_call: TRBV7-2
cdr3_length: 15
d_call: TRBD2
clone_size: -
j_call: TRBJ2-1
cdr3_nt: TGTGCCAGCAGTAAGAGCGGGGTGGGCTACAATGAGCAGTTCTTC
cdr3_aa: CASSKSGVGYNEQFF

v_call: TRBV7-8
cdr3_length: 15
d_call: -
clone_size: -
j_call: TRBJ1-5
cdr3_nt: TGTGCCAGCAGCTTAGGGGCAGGGCAAGGGGGGGCCCAGCATTTT
cdr3_aa: CASSLGAGQGGAQHF

v_call: TRBV15
cdr3_length: 17
d_call: TRBD2
clone_size: once
j_call: TRBJ2-3
cdr3_nt: TGTGCCACCAGCAGAGATTTGACTAGCGGGGGTGGAGATACGCAGTATTTT
cdr3_aa: CATSRDLTSGGGDTQYF

v_call: TRBV27
cdr3_length: 15
d_call: -
clone_size: -
j_call: TRBJ1-2
cdr3_nt: TGTGCCAGCAGTCCGTCCCGTGCGGGGGGCTATGGCTACACCTTC
cdr3_aa: CASSPSRAGGYGYTF

v_call: TRBV28
cdr3_length: 13
d_call: -
clone_size: -
j_call: TRBJ2-4
cdr3_nt: TGTGCCAGCAGTTTGTCCGACAAGGACATTCAGTACTTC
cdr3_aa: CASSLSDKDIQYF

v_call: TRBV15
cdr3_length: 12
d_call: -
clone_size: -
j_call: TRBJ2-5
cdr3_nt: TGTGCCACCTTAGGGGGGCAAGAGACCCAGTACTTC
cdr3_aa: CATLGGQETQYF

v_call: TRBV18
cdr3_length: 15
d_call: TRBD1
clone_size: -
j_call: TRBJ1-2
cdr3_nt: TGTGCCAGCTCACCTACAGACAGGGTCGGCGAGGGCTACACCTTC
cdr3_aa: CASSPTDRVGEGYTF

v_call: TRBV5-4
cdr3_length: 13
d_call: -
clone_size: -
j_call: TRBJ1-2
cdr3_nt: TGTGCCAGCAGCCCAGAACTAAACTATGGCTACACCTTC
cdr3_aa: CASSPELNYGYTF

v_call: TRBV5-4
cdr3_length: 16
d_call: -
clone_size: few
j_call: TRBJ2-7
cdr3_nt: TGTGCCAGCAGCCTGCAGGGGGGGGGCGCCGGATACGAGCAGTACTTC
cdr3_aa: CASSLQGGGAGYEQYF

v_call: TRBV29-1
cdr3_length: 12
d_call: -
clone_size: many
j_call: TRBJ2-3
cdr3_nt: TGCAGCGTTAGCGGGAGCACAGATACGCAGTATTTT
cdr3_aa: CSVSGSTDTQYF

v_call: TRBV5-8
cdr3_length: 13
d_call: -
clone_size: -
j_call: TRBJ2-5
cdr3_nt: TGTGCCAGCAGCTTGACTAGGCTGGGGGAGCAGTACTTC
cdr3_aa: CASSLTRLGEQYF

v_call: TRBV4-2
cdr3_length: 16
d_call: TRBD1
clone_size: -
j_call: TRBJ2-3
cdr3_nt: TGTGCCAGCAGCTTAACCGGGACAGGGAGTACAGATACGCAGTATTTT
cdr3_aa: CASSLTGTGSTDTQYF

v_call: TRBV7-2
cdr3_length: 12
d_call: TRBD2
clone_size: -
j_call: TRBJ2-1
cdr3_nt: TGTGCCAGCAGCTTCAGGGAGGGTGAGCAGTTCTTC
cdr3_aa: CASSFREGEQFF

v_call: TRBV7-7
cdr3_length: 14
d_call: -
clone_size: -
j_call: TRBJ2-2
cdr3_nt: TGTGCCAGCAGCCCAGGGCGTAGCACCGGGGAGCTGTTTTTT
cdr3_aa: CASSPGRSTGELFF

v_call: TRBV7-3
cdr3_length: 14
d_call: -
clone_size: many
j_call: TRBJ2-3
cdr3_nt: TGTGCCAGCAGCTTAGGTGGGAGTATGGATACGCAGTATTTT
cdr3_aa: CASSLGGSMDTQYF

v_call: TRBV6-1
cdr3_length: 15
d_call: TRBD2
clone_size: -
j_call: TRBJ2-1
cdr3_nt: TGTGCCAGCAGTGGACTAGCGGGAGGATACAATGAGCAGTTCTTC
cdr3_aa: CASSGLAGGYNEQFF

v_call: TRBV6-5
cdr3_length: 13
d_call: -
clone_size: -
j_call: TRBJ1-2
cdr3_nt: TGTGCCAGCAGACCCACAGGGAACTATGGCTACACCTTC
cdr3_aa: CASRPTGNYGYTF

v_call: TRBV19
cdr3_length: 13
d_call: -
clone_size: -
j_call: TRBJ1-2
cdr3_nt: TGTGCCAGTAGTACCCTCAGGGTTTCGGGCTACACCTTC
cdr3_aa: CASSTLRVSGYTF